This T cell receptor beta chain was recovered during a study of response to subunit inactivated influenza vaccine. CDR3 length: 15 amino acids. With 3 bases clipped from V and 3 bases from J, the junction kept 2 bases outside the gene matches. Study findings and constraints: There was a suggestion from the authors that each seasonal influenza vaccination recruits few new T cells.

This clonotype was seen ten or more times. The antigen is unknown. Via MiXCR, TCRdb re-called the RT-PCR reads, giving one row per CDR3 protein. The sample has about 500,000 distinct CDR3 sequences, about 17% seen once. The rearrangement links TRBV12-3 or TRBV12-4 to TRBJ2-2; 9 nucleotides line up with TRBD1. Sample: CD4+ T cells sorted from PBMCs, taken 23 months after vaccination. The TCR originated in a man aged 50 to 69 who received an inactivated influenza vaccine. Here the CDR3 reads CASSLGTGYTGELFF. The CDR3 DNA reads TGTGCCAGCAGTTTGGGGACAGGGTACACCGGGGAGCTGTTTTTT.